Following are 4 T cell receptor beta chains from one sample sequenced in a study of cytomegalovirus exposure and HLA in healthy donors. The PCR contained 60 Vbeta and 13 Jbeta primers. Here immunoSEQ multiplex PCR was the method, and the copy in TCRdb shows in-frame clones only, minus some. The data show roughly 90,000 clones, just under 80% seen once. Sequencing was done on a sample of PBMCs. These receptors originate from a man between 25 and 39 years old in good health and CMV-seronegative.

CDR3: CASSDAQGDQPQHF. In DNA, the CDR3 is TGTGCCAGCTCAGACGCACAGGGGGATCAGCCCCAGCATTTT. The gene calls are TRBV18 and TRBJ1-5; 8 bases match TRBD1. J was trimmed by 5 bases and V by 5 bases; bases with no gene match: 5. The CDR3 loop spans 14 amino acids. Germline loops: CDR1 KGHSH, CDR2 LQKENI.

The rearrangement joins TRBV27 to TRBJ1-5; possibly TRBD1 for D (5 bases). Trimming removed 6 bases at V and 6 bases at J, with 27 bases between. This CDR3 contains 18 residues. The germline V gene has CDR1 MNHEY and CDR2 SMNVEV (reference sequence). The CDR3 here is CASSNRGGRGPFIQPQHF. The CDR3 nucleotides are TGTGCCAGCAGCAACCGAGGTGGGAGGGGACCTTTCATTCAGCCCCAGCATTTT.

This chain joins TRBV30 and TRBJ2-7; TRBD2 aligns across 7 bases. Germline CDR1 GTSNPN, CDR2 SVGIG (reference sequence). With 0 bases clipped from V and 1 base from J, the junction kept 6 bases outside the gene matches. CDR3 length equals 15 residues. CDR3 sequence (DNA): TGTGCCTGGAGTGTAGAGGCTAGCGGATCCTACGAGCAGTACTTC. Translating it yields CAWSVEASGSYEQYF.

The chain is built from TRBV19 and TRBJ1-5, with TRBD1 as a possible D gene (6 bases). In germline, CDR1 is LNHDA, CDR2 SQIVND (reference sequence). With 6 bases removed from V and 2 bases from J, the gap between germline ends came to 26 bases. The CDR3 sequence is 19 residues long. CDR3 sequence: CASSKRSQLGAIGNQPQHF. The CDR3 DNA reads TGTGCCAGTAGCAAGAGATCTCAGCTGGGGGCGATAGGCAATCAGCCCCAGCATTTT.